The 16 T cell receptor beta chains below were found in one sample sequenced in a study of vaccination effects on CD4 cells after COVID-19. In the ViraFEST assay, antigen-specific CD4+ clonotypes were identified by expansion after peptide-pool stimulation. Culturing for more than 9 days preceded CD4+ T cell isolation. According to the study, vaccine recipients showed no prior SARS-CoV-2 infection and negative nucleocapsid antibodies. Data came from immunoSEQ multiplex PCR; TCRdb stores just in-frame clones and leaves some out. The sample has fewer than 65,000 clones; approximately 71% are singletons. These TCRs are of unknown antigen specificity. The material sequenced was CD4+ T cells from PBMCs cultured with HCoV-OC43 spike peptides, taken before COVID-19 vaccination. As for subset: HCoV-OC43 spike overlapping peptide pool stimulation. The receptors originated from a human donor who received a COVID-19 vaccine.

This rearrangement joins TRBV12-3 or TRBV12-4 to TRBJ1-1; perhaps TRBD1 as D (6 bases). V shed 3 bases and J shed 8 bases, with 13 bases lying between them. The CDR3 spans 13 residues. The CDR3 region is CASSFGGGFEAFF. CDR3 in DNA: TGTGCCAGCAGTTTTGGGGGCGGGTTCGAAGCTTTCTTT.

The rearrangement uses TRBV5-8 and TRBJ1-5, with 7 bases aligning to TRBD1. V was pared by 4 bases and J by 3 bases, with 7 bases of the junction left unmatched. CDR1 SGHTS and CDR2 YDEGEE come from the germline V gene. This CDR3 has 15 amino acids. Here the CDR3 reads CASSGGQVPNQPQHF. DNA for the CDR3: TGTGCCAGCAGCGGTGGACAGGTTCCCAATCAGCCCCAGCATTTT.

The V call is TRBV6-5, the J call TRBJ2-2; possible D gene TRBD2, 5 bases. This CDR3 comprises 14 residues. Germline CDR1 is MNHEY and CDR2 is SVGAGI. The ends were cut back, 7 bases at V and 1 base at J, with 10 bases in the middle. The CDR3 bases are TGTGCCAGCACGGCGGGCGGGAACACCGGGGAGCTGTTTTTT. This gives the protein CASTAGGNTGELFF.

The chain couples TRBV7-9 to TRBJ1-1; D may be TRBD1 (5 bases). This CDR3 comprises 14 residues. Per germline, CDR1 SEHNR and CDR2 FQNEAQ (reference sequence). Trimming cost V 6 bases and J 0 bases, with 11 bases left between them. The CDR3 is CASRRDQLNTEAFF. DNA for the CDR3: TGTGCCAGCAGGCGGGACCAGCTGAACACTGAAGCTTTCTTT. The complete variable domain, with remaining parts taken from reference TRBV7-9 and TRBJ1-1, reads DTGVSQNPRHKITKRGQNVTFRCDPISEHNRLYWYRQTLGQGPEFLTYFQNEAQLEKSRLLSDRFSAERPKGSFSTLEIQRTEQGDSAMYLCASRRDQLNTEAFFGQGTRLTVV.

This clone was recorded only once. The chain carries TRBV7-2 and TRBJ2-5; a weak D match, TRBD2 (6 bases). The germline gives CDR1 SGHTA, CDR2 FQGNSA. This CDR3 comprises 15 residues. The germline V and J ends were trimmed by 1 base and 4 bases, with 13 bases remaining between them. In DNA form, the CDR3 reads TGTGCCAGCAGCTTAGATGGCGCGGGGAGAGAGACCCAGTACTTC. This translates into CASSLDGAGRETQYF.

V usage is TRBV21-1 and J usage is TRBJ1-1; TRBD1 is the table's D call, not checked against the DNA. TRBV21-1 is given as a pseudogene. The CDR3 spans 14 residues. This CDR3 is CASSTRQGSTEAFF. CDR3 nucleotide sequence: TGTGCCAGCAGCACCCGACAGGGGAGCACTGAAGCTTTCTTT.

The gene calls are TRBV12-3 or TRBV12-4 and TRBJ1-5; D gene ambiguous. The CDR3 loop spans 13 amino acids. With 5 bases removed from V and 1 base from J, the gap between germline ends came to 6 bases. The CDR3 DNA sequence: TGTGCCAGCAGTCCCTTGAGCAATCAGCCCCAGCATTTT. It specifies CASSPLSNQPQHF.

This chain uses TRBV6-4 with TRBJ1-1; D unclear. The CDR3 consists of 13 residues. The V gene's germline CDR1 is MRHNA and CDR2 SNTAGT. V dropped 6 bases and J dropped 1 base, with 9 bases sitting between them. The CDR3 DNA sequence: TGTGCCAGCAGAGGTAGCCCGAACACTGAAGCTTTCTTT. This encodes CASRGSPNTEAFF.

V and J are TRBV11-1 and TRBJ2-3, with a tentative D call TRBD2 (7 bases). CDR1 is SGHAT, CDR2 FQDESV, per germline (reference sequence). The CDR3 extends over 16 amino acids. V was clipped by 2 bases and J by 0 bases, with 12 bases between them. The CDR3 DNA is TGTGCCAGCAGCTTAAGGGCGGGGGCTAGCACAGATACGCAGTATTTT. It specifies CASSLRAGASTDTQYF.

The chain employs TRBV6-5 and TRBJ2-1; the match to TRBD1 covers 8 bases. In germline, CDR1 is MNHEY, CDR2 SVGAGI. V was pared by 5 bases and J by 8 bases, with 8 bases of the junction left unmatched. This CDR3 has 14 amino acids. The CDR3 DNA is TGTGCCAGCAGTAACGAACAGGGGGTCGATGAGCAGTTCTTC. It specifies CASSNEQGVDEQFF.

This clone occurred a few times. The V call is TRBV10-1, the J call TRBJ1-3, with unresolved D. Trimming took off 8 bases at V and 0 bases at J, with 8 bases between the two ends. This CDR3 comprises 13 residues. CDR1 and CDR2 (germline): WNHNN, SYGVQD (reference sequence). The CDR3, as DNA: TGCGCCAGCCGCCCTGGCTCTGGAAACACCATATATTTT. The encoded protein is CASRPGSGNTIYF.

This clone was counted a single time. The chain joins TRBV6-6 to TRBJ1-5, with D unclear. The germline V and J ends were trimmed by 4 bases and 4 bases, with 8 bases remaining between them. CDR1 and CDR2 (germline): MNHNY, SVGAGI (reference sequence). The CDR3 runs 13 residues. This CDR3 reads CASSSPNNQPQHF. The CDR3 DNA reads as TGTGCCAGCAGTTCCCCAAATAATCAGCCCCAGCATTTT.

The J gene is TRBJ1-6, the V gene TRBV6-5; no reliable D call. V was clipped by 0 bases and J by 8 bases, with 11 bases between them. Germline values: CDR1 MNHEY, CDR2 SVGAGI. The CDR3 has 15 amino acids. This chain's CDR3 is CASSYSSLSDSPLHF. As DNA, the CDR3 is TGTGCCAGCAGTTACTCGAGCTTATCGGATTCACCCCTCCACTTT.

This clone was seen more than once but under ten times. The genes are TRBV6-5 and TRBJ1-6; TRBD1 matches at 7 bases. Germline CDR1 MNHEY, CDR2 SVGAGI. V shed 4 bases and J 7 bases; nucleotides not matched to a gene: 4. The length of the CDR3 is 14 residues. CDR3 amino acids: CASSSTGKNSPLHF. The CDR3 coding sequence is TGTGCCAGCAGTTCGACAGGGAAGAATTCACCCCTCCACTTT.

The gene calls are TRBV5-1 and TRBJ1-2; D gene ambiguous. Trimming pared 3 bases from V and 6 bases from J, leaving 9 bases between. CDR1 SGHRS and CDR2 YFSETQ come from the germline V gene. The CDR3 length is 12 residues. The CDR3 DNA follows: TGCGCCAGCAGCTCGGAAGGGAATGGCTACACCTTC. Translation: CASSSEGNGYTF.

The genes are TRBV20-1 and TRBJ2-1; D may be TRBD1 or TRBD2 (5 bases each). The CDR3 covers 10 residues. The V end was cut by 6 bases, the J end by 10 bases, with 10 bases between. Germline V gene lookup returns CDR1 DFQATT and CDR2 SNEGSKA (reference sequence). CDR3 sequence reads: CSALGTEQFF. The CDR3 region has the DNA TGCAGTGCCCTCGGGACGGAGCAGTTCTTC.